This T cell receptor (beta chain) was observed in a study of metastatic and nonmetastatic thyroid tumors. The V gene's germline CDR1 is MNHEY and CDR2 SVGEGT. V was clipped by 6 bases and J by 2 bases, with 11 bases between them. The CDR3 is 13 amino acids. In the original analysis: Clinicopathological groups of papillary thyroid cancer showed CDR3 differences that were used to build a distant-metastasis classifier. With MiXCR, TCRdb reprocessed the PCR reads. V and J calls and clone size were set by TCRdb, not the authors. The sample has some 18,000 clones; 35% to 40% are singletons. Among the patients, none had received any treatment before thyroid surgery. There are a few counts of this clone.

The sample comprised tumor tissue. The source of this sequence is a female donor with papillary thyroid cancer or a benign thyroid nodule (not recorded which). Some clones in this sample may be carry-over from other donors' samples. This chain uses TRBV6-2 or TRBV6-3 with TRBJ2-7; D possibly corresponds to TRBD1 (6 bases). Here the CDR3 DNA reads TGTGCCAGCAGGACGGACAGAACCTACGAGCAGTACTTC. Translation gives CASRTDRTYEQYF.